This T cell receptor (beta chain) was identified during a study of CD8+ T cells in alopecia areata. Following extraction, RNA underwent reverse transcription to cDNA, which served as the sequencing template. Produced via immunoSEQ multiplex PCR; TCRdb's table is partial and in-frame only. The sample records about 5,900 clones, less than 65% being singletons. Sampling of alopecia areata patients yielded lesional scalp punch biopsies as well as peripheral blood. CDR3 size: 14 residues. V lost 5 bases and J 8 bases, leaving 18 bases between the germline ends. The germline V gene encodes CDR1 LNHDA and CDR2 SQIVND (reference sequence). This clone was seen once.

The chain joins TRBV19 to TRBJ1-1; possibly TRBD1 for D (5 bases). The receptor's source is a human donor with alopecia areata. The sample consisted of skin. The DNA for the CDR3 is TGTGCCAGTAGTGGGACCTTGGTCGGTGGAGAAGCTTTCTTT. Its protein product is CASSGTLVGGEAFF.